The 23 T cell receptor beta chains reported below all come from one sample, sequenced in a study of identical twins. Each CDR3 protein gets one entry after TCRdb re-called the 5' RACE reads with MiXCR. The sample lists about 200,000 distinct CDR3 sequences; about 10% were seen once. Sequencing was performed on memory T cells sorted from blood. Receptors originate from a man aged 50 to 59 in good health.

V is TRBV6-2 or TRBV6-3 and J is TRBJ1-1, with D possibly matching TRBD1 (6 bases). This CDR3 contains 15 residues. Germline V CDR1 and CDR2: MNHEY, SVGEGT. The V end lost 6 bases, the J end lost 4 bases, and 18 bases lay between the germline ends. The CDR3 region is CASSPYRQAGTEAFF. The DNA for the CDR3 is TGTGCCAGCAGCCCCTACCGACAGGCTGGCACTGAAGCTTTCTTT.

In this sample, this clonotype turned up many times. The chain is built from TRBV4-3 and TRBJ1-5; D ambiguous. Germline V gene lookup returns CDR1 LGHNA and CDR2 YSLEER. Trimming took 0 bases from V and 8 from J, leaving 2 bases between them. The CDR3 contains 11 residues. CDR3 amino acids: CASSQEEPQHF. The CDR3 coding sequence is TGCGCCAGCAGCCAAGAGGAGCCCCAGCATTTT.

This CDR3 is CASSLRAGHPYEQYF. CDR3 bases: TGTGCCAGCAGTTTAAGGGCAGGGCACCCCTACGAGCAGTACTTC. The rearrangement uses TRBV12-3 or TRBV12-4 and TRBJ2-7, with D tentatively TRBD1 (5 bases). The CDR3 has 15 residues. Trimming took 2 bases from V and 2 from J, leaving 13 bases between them.

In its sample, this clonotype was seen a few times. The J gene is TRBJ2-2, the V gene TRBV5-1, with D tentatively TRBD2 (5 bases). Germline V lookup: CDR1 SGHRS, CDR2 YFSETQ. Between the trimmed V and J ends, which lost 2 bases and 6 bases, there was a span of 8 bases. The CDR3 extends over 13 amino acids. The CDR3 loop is CASSFEGSGELFF. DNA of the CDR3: TGCGCCAGCAGCTTTGAGGGTTCCGGGGAGCTGTTTTTT.

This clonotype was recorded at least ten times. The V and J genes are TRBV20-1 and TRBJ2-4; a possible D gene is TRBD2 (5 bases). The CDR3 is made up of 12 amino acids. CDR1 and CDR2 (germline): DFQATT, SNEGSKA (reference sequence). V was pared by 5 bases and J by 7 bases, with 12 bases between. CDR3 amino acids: CSAPTRGNIQYF. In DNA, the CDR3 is TGCAGTGCTCCTACTCGAGGGAACATTCAGTACTTC.

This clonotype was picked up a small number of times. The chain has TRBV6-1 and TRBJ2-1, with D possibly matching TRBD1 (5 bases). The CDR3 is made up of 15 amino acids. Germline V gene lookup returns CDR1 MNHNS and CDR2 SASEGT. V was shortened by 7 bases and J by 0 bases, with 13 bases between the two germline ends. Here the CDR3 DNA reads TGTGCCAGCAAAAAAACGACAGACTCCTACAATGAGCAGTTCTTC. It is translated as CASKKTTDSYNEQFF.

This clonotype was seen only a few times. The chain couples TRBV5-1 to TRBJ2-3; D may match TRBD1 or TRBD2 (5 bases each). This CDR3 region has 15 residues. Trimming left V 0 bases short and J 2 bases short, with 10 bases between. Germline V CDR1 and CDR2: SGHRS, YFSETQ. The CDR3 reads CASSLAVGATDTQYF. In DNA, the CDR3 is TGCGCCAGCAGCTTGGCGGTCGGGGCCACAGATACGCAGTATTTT.

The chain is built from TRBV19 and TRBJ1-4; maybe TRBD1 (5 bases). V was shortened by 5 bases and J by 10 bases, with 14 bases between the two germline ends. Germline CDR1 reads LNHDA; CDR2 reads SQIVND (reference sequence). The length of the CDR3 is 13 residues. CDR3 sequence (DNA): TGTGCCAGTAGTTTAAGCAGCGGGACAAAACTGTTTTTT. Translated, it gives CASSLSSGTKLFF.

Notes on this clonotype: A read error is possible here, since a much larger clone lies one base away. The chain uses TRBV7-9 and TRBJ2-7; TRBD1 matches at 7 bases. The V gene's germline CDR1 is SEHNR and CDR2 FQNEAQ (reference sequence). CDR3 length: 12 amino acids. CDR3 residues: CARSLEGQEQYF. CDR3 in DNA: TGTGCCAGAAGCTTAGAGGGACAGGAGCAGTACTTC.

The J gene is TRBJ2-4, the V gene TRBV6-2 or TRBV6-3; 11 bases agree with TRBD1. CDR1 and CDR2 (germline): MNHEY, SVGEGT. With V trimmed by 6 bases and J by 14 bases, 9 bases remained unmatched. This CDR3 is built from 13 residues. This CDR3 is CASRAGTGGFEYF. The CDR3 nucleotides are TGTGCCAGCAGGGCCGGGACAGGGGGTTTTGAGTACTTC.

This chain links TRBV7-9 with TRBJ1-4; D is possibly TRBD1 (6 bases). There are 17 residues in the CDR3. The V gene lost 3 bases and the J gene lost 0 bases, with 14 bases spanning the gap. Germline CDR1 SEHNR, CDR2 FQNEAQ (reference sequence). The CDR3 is CASSFGTYHATNEKLFF. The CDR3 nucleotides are TGTGCCAGCAGCTTTGGGACATATCATGCAACTAATGAAAAACTGTTTTTT.

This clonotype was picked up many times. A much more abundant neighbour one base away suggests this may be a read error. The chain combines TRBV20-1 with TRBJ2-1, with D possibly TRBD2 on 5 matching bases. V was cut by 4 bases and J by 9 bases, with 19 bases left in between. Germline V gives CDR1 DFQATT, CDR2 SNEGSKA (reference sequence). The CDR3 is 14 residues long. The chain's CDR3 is CSANRSSSSFEQFF. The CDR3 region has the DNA TGCAGTGCTAATAGGTCGTCTAGCTCGTTTGAGCAGTTCTTC.

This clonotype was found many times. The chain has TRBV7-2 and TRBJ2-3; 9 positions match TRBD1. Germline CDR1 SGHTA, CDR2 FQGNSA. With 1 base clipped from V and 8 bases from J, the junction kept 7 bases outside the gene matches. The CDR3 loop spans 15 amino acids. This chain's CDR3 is CASSLEGTGIRTQYF. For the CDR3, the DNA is TGTGCCAGCAGCTTAGAGGGGACAGGGATTCGTACGCAGTATTTT.

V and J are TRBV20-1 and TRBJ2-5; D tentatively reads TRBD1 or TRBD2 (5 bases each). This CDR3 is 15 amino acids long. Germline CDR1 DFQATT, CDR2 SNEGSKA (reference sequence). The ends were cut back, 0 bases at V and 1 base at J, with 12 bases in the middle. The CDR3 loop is CSARDTRDPQETQYF. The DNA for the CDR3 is TGCAGTGCTAGAGATACCCGGGACCCCCAAGAGACCCAGTACTTC.

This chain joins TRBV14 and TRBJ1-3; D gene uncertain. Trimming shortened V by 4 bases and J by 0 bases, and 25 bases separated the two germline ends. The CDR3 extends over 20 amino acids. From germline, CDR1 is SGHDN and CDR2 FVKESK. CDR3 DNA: TGTGCCAGCAGCCCAATCGTCGGGCCTTTCCGCCGGGCCTCTGGAAACACCATATATTTT. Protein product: CASSPIVGPFRRASGNTIYF.

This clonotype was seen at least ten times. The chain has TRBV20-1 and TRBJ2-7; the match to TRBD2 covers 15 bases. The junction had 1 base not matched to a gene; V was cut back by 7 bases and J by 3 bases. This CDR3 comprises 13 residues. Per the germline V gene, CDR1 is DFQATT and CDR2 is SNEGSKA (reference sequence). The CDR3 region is CSGTSGRVYEQYF. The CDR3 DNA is TGCAGTGGGACTAGCGGGAGGGTCTACGAGCAGTACTTC.

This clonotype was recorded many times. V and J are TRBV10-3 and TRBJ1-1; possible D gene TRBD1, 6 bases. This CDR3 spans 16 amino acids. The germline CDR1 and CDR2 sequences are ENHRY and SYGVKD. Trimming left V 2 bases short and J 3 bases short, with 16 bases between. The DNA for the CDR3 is TGTGCCATCAGTGAGACGCACGGGGGCTGGGACACTGAAGCTTTCTTT. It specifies CAISETHGGWDTEAFF.

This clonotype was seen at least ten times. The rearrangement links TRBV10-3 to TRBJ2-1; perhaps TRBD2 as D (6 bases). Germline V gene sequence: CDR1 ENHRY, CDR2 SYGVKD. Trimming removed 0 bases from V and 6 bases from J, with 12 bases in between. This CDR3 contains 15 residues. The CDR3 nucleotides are TGTGCCATCAGTGAGTCAACGGGAGATTTCAATGAGCAGTTCTTC. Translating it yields CAISESTGDFNEQFF.

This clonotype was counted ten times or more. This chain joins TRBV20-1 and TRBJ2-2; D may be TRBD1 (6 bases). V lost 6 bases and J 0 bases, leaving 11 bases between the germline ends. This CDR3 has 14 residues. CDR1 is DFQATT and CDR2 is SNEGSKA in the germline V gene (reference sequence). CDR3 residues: CSARGITNTGELFF. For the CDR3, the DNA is TGCAGTGCAAGGGGGATTACGAACACCGGGGAGCTGTTTTTT.

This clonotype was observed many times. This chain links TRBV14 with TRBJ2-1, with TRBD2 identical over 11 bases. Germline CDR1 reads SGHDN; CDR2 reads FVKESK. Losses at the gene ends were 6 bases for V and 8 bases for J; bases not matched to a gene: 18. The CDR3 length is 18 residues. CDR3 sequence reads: CASRHWVGLAGGTDEQFF. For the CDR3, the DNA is TGTGCCAGCAGACACTGGGTCGGGCTAGCGGGAGGAACAGATGAGCAGTTCTTC.

In DNA form, the CDR3 reads TGTGCCAGCAGCGTAGGTTGGAGCGGGAGCTCCTACAATGAGCAGTTCTTC. Its translation: CASSVGWSGSSYNEQFF. This rearrangement joins TRBV9 to TRBJ2-1, with 8 positions matching TRBD2. This CDR3 has 17 amino acids. Per germline, CDR1 SGDLS and CDR2 YYNGEE. V trimming: 0 bases; J trimming: 0 bases; junction bases outside the gene matches: 5.

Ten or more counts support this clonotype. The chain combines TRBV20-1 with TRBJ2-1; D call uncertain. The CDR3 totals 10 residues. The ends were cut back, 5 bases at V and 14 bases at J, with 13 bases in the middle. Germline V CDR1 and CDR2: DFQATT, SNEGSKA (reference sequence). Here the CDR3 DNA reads TGCAGTGCTCAAGACCAACGGGAGTTCTTC. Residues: CSAQDQREFF.

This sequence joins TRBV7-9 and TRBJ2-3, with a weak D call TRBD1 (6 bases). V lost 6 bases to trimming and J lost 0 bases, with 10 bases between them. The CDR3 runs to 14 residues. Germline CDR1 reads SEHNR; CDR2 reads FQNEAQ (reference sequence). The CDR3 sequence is CASRYRASTDTQYF. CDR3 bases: TGTGCCAGCAGATACAGGGCTAGCACAGATACGCAGTATTTT. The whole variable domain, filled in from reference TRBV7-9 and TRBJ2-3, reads DTGVSQNPRHKITKRGQNVTFRCDPISEHNRLYWYRQTLGQGPEFLTYFQNEAQLEKSRLLSDRFSAERPKGSFSTLEIQRTEQGDSAMYLCASRYRASTDTQYFGPGTRLTVL.